The rows below give T cell receptor beta chains drawn from one sample of a study of control samples from healthy donors and cancer patients. The repertoire was sequenced with immunoSEQ multiplex PCR; TCRdb's copy has only in-frame clones and lacks some. Among about 120,000 clones listed, around 90% were seen once. The specimen was blood. All receptors come from a man aged 50-60 years in good health. Both conserved end residues are part of each CDR3. A D gene is named only where the DNA matches it firmly. For some rows the clone size is stated as once, few or many, or as a class when expanded; others skip it.

J gene,D gene,V gene,clone size,CDR3 protein,CDR3 DNA
TRBJ1-1,.,TRBV6-6,.,CASSYSPSREGTEAFF,TGTGCCAGCAGTTACTCGCCCTCGCGGGAAGGGACTGAAGCTTTCTTT
TRBJ2-3,TRBD2,TRBV19,once,CASTASGWDTQYF,TGTGCCAGTACCGCTAGCGGCTGGGATACGCAGTATTTT
TRBJ2-3,.,TRBV7-2,.,CASSLRAASTDTQYF,TGTGCCAGCAGCTTACGGGCAGCTAGCACAGATACGCAGTATTTT
TRBJ1-1,.,TRBV7-9,.,CASSSGRVNTEAFF,TGTGCCAGCAGCTCCGGCAGGGTAAACACTGAAGCTTTCTTT
TRBJ1-4,.,TRBV7-9,.,CASRRTGDEKLFF,TGTGCCAGCAGACGGACCGGGGACGAAAAACTGTTTTTT
TRBJ2-2,TRBD2,TRBV11-2,once,CASSLVGTSGGPTGELFF,TGTGCCAGCAGCTTAGTGGGGACTAGCGGGGGACCCACCGGGGAGCTGTTTTTT
TRBJ2-1,.,TRBV7-8,.,CASSLARLRQDYNEQFF,TGTGCCAGCAGCTTAGCTCGGCTCAGACAGGATTACAATGAGCAGTTCTTC
TRBJ2-7,TRBD1,TRBV6-2/TRBV6-3,.,CASSEPGQIHEQYF,TGTGCCAGCAGTGAGCCGGGACAGATCCACGAGCAGTACTTC
TRBJ1-1,.,TRBV5-1,.,CASSLVPTGMNTEAFF,TGCGCCAGCAGCTTGGTCCCGACGGGAATGAACACTGAAGCTTTCTTT
TRBJ1-1,.,TRBV11-2,once,CASSTEGGDMRNTEAFF,TGTGCCAGCAGCACGGAGGGAGGGGACATGCGGAACACTGAAGCTTTCTTT
TRBJ1-2,.,TRBV11-2,few,CASSLGGTTYGYTF,TGTGCCAGCAGCTTAGGCGGGACAACGTATGGCTACACCTTC
TRBJ1-1,.,TRBV10-2,.,CASSELDSRELNTEAFF,TGCGCCAGCAGTGAGCTGGACAGCCGAGAGTTGAACACTGAAGCTTTCTTT
TRBJ1-5,.,TRBV7-6,once,CASSLVGGADSNQPQHF,TGTGCCAGCAGCTTAGTCGGGGGCGCGGATAGCAATCAGCCCCAGCATTTT
TRBJ1-2,.,TRBV7-9,.,CASSLGLRPYGYTF,TGTGCCAGCAGCTTAGGTCTCAGACCCTATGGCTACACCTTC
TRBJ1-1,.,TRBV19,.,CASSIGSLNTEAFF,TGTGCCAGTAGTATAGGATCCCTGAACACTGAAGCTTTCTTT
TRBJ1-2,.,TRBV5-1,.,CASSKTPDGYTF,TGCGCCAGCAGCAAGACACCGGATGGCTACACCTTC
TRBJ2-7,.,TRBV5-6,.,CASSSDRYYEQYF,TGTGCCAGCAGCTCGGACAGATACTACGAGCAGTACTTC
TRBJ1-2,TRBD1,TRBV27,.,CASSFGDREFPGYTF,TGTGCCAGCAGTTTTGGGGACAGGGAGTTCCCAGGCTACACCTTC
TRBJ2-7,.,TRBV5-1,.,CASSLGGEVDYEQYF,TGCGCCAGCAGCTTGGGGGGGGAGGTGGACTACGAGCAGTACTTC
TRBJ1-1,TRBD1,TRBV19,few,CASSRTGDLNTEAFF,TGTGCCAGTAGTCGGACAGGGGATTTGAACACTGAAGCTTTCTTT
TRBJ1-3,.,TRBV30,.,CAWSDEFRSGNTIYF,TGTGCCTGGAGTGATGAGTTCCGCTCTGGAAACACCATATATTTT
TRBJ1-5,.,TRBV18,.,CASSPRKGGDGSNQPQHF,TGTGCCAGCTCACCACGGAAGGGAGGGGATGGCAGCAATCAGCCCCAGCATTTT
TRBJ2-6,TRBD1,TRBV30,.,CAWDRVIGANVLTF,TGTGCCTGGGACAGGGTCATCGGGGCCAACGTCCTGACTTTC
TRBJ2-3,TRBD2,TRBV5-5,.,CASSWSGGHSDTQYF,TGTGCCAGCAGCTGGAGCGGGGGGCACTCAGATACGCAGTATTTT
TRBJ2-3,.,TRBV11-2,.,CASSTRDGALDTQYF,TGTGCCAGCAGCACCCGGGACGGGGCCTTAGATACGCAGTATTTT
TRBJ2-5,.,TRBV5-1,.,CASSLGLKETQYF,TGCGCCAGCAGCTTGGGTCTTAAAGAGACCCAGTACTTC
TRBJ2-3,.,TRBV19,.,CASSITQGTQYF,TGTGCCAGTAGTATAACACAGGGAACGCAGTATTTT
TRBJ2-5,TRBD1,TRBV5-1,.,CASSLAPSGQAETQYF,TGCGCCAGCAGCTTGGCCCCGTCCGGACAGGCGGAGACCCAGTACTTC
TRBJ1-1,TRBD1,TRBV3-1/TRBV3-2,.,CASNKGQMNTEAFF,TGTGCCAGCAACAAGGGACAGATGAACACTGAAGCTTTCTTT
TRBJ1-4,TRBD1,TRBV19,.,CASTEQGAAEKLFF,TGTGCCAGTACCGAACAGGGGGCGGCGGAAAAACTGTTTTTT
TRBJ2-7,.,TRBV12-2,once,CASRPIERGGIYEQYF,TGTGCAAGTCGCCCGATCGAGCGGGGGGGAATCTACGAGCAGTACTTC
TRBJ1-1,TRBD1,TRBV27,.,CASSPLRDRGTEAFF,TGTGCCAGCAGTCCGCTCCGGGACAGGGGCACTGAAGCTTTCTTT
TRBJ1-1,.,TRBV6-6,.,CASSWGAGRLNTEAFF,TGTGCCAGCAGTTGGGGGGCCGGGAGACTGAACACTGAAGCTTTCTTT
TRBJ2-1,TRBD2,TRBV5-1,.,CASSLVAGGYNEQFF,TGCGCCAGCAGCTTGGTTGCGGGGGGGTACAATGAGCAGTTCTTC
TRBJ1-2,TRBD1,TRBV4-1,few,CASSQSPGQGFYGYTF,TGCGCCAGCAGCCAGAGTCCGGGACAGGGGTTCTATGGCTACACCTTC
TRBJ2-7,.,TRBV5-1,.,CASSLGRESYEQYF,TGCGCCAGCAGCTTAGGAAGGGAATCCTACGAGCAGTACTTC
TRBJ2-7,TRBD2,TRBV15,.,CATSRDLAGGREQYF,TGTGCCACCAGCAGAGATCTAGCGGGGGGGCGCGAGCAGTACTTC
TRBJ2-7,.,TRBV4-3,.,CASSQGRTVEQYF,TGCGCCAGCAGCCAGGGCCGGACAGTCGAGCAGTACTTC
TRBJ2-6,TRBD1,TRBV5-1,.,CASSLGTGDPGANVLTF,TGCGCCAGCAGCTTGGGGACAGGGGACCCTGGGGCCAACGTCCTGACTTTC
TRBJ2-3,.,TRBV7-9,.,CASSLVWNRGTDTQYF,TGTGCCAGCAGCTTAGTATGGAATAGGGGCACAGATACGCAGTATTTT
TRBJ2-1,.,TRBV29-1,.,CSVEGGVSYNEQFF,TGCAGCGTTGAGGGGGGCGTTTCCTACAATGAGCAGTTCTTC
TRBJ2-5,.,TRBV4-3,.,CASSQGVGGLKETQYF,TGCGCCAGCAGCCAGGGAGTGGGGGGGCTCAAAGAGACCCAGTACTTC
TRBJ2-2,.,TRBV20-1,few,CSASRADLTGELFF,TGCAGTGCTAGTCGAGCGGATCTCACCGGGGAGCTGTTTTTT
TRBJ1-2,TRBD1,TRBV6-6,.,CASSFQQGGGWGYTF,TGTGCCAGCAGTTTTCAACAGGGGGGCGGGTGGGGCTACACCTTC
TRBJ2-7,.,TRBV5-1,once,CASSVGEGGRKQYF,TGCGCCAGCAGCGTGGGCGAGGGGGGTAGGAAGCAGTACTTC
TRBJ1-4,.,TRBV6-1,few,CASSDQRNEKLFF,TGTGCCAGCAGTGACCAGAGAAATGAAAAACTGTTTTTT
TRBJ1-4,.,TRBV4-1,.,CASSQACEKLFF,TGCGCCAGCAGCCAAGCATGTGAAAAACTGTTTTTT
TRBJ1-5,.,TRBV14,.,CASSQGGTQPQHF,TGTGCCAGCAGCCAAGGGGGTACCCAGCCCCAGCATTTT
TRBJ2-5,TRBD1,TRBV2,.,CASGGTGGRGTQYF,TGTGCCAGCGGTGGGACAGGGGGCAGGGGGACCCAGTACTTC